Below, one T cell receptor beta chain is given with its context. The target antigen is unknown. Trimming removed 0 bases at V and 0 bases at J, with 6 bases between. CDR3 size: 15 residues. From germline, CDR1 is LGHNA and CDR2 YNFKEQ. This entry belongs to a study of T cell responses to AZD1222 COVID-19 vaccine. The table came from immunoSEQ multiplex PCR; TCRdb's copy has only in-frame clones and leaves some out. This table has 130,000 to 150,000 clones, about 93% appearing once. Study-wide findings and caveats: Only a handful of AZD1222 recipients tested seropositive at baseline. Repertoire sampling occurred only after the peak T cell response. Donors skewed white British and female; clonal diversity was possibly underestimated.

The chain links TRBV4-2 to TRBJ1-3; unclear D gene. This specimen was peripheral blood, taken on day 0 of MenACWY control vaccination. This receptor was identified in an adult in good health. The CDR3 region has the DNA TGTGCCAGCAGCCAAGAGGGCGGCTCTGGAAACACCATATATTTT. Protein: CASSQEGGSGNTIYF.